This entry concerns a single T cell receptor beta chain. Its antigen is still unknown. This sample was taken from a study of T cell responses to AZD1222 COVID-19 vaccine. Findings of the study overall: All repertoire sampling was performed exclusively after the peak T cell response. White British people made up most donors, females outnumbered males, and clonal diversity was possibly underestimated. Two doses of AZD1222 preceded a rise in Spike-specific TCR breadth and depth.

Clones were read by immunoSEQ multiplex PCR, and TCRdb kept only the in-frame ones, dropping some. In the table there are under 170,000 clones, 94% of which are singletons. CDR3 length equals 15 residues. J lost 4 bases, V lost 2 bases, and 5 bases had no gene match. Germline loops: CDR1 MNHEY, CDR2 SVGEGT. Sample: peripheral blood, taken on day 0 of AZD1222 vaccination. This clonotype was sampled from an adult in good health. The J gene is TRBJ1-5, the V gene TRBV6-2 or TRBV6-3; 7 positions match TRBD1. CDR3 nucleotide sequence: TGTGCCAGCAGTTACCTCAGGGGGTGGAATCAGCCCCAGCATTTT. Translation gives CASSYLRGWNQPQHF.